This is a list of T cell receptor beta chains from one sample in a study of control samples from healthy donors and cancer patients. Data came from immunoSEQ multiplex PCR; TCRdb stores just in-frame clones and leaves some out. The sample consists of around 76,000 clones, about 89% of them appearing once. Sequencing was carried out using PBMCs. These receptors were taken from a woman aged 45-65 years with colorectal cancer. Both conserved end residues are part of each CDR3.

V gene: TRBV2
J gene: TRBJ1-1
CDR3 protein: CASSEEVNTEAFF

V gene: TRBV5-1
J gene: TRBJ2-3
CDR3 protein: CASSLERGGTDTQYF

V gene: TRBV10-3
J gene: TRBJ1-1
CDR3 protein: CAISPGGGIERYTEAFF

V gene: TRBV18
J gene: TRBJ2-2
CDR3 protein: CASSPNWSSWSGELFF

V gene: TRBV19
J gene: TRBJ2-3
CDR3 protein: CASRQQGTDTQYF

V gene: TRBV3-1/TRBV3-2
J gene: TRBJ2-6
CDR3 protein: CASSPLAGALSGANVLTF

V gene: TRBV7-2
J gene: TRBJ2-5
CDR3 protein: CASSVSFDRPQETQYF

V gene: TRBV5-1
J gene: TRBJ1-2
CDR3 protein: CASSLEAGRHTF

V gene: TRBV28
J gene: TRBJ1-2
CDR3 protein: CASSEGQGGYGYTF

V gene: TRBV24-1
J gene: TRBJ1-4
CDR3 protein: CATSDRRWGIPGVKLFF

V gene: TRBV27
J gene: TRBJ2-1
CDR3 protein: CASSWNRGKLNNEQFF

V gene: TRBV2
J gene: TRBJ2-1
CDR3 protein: CASSRREQFF

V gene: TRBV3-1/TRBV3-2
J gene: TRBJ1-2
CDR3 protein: CASSVRDYGYTF

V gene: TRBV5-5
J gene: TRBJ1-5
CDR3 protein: CASSLSGNQPQHF

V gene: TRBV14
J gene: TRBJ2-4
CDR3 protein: CASSQGAKNIQYF

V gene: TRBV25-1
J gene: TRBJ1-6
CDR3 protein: CASSDNSPLHF

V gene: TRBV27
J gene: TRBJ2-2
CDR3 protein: CASSLTGLAGNTGELFF

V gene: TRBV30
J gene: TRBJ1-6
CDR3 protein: CAWVAGSTLHF

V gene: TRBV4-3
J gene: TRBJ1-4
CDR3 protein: CASSQDERTSIEKLFF

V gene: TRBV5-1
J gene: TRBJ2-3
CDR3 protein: CASSPGLAGGADTQYF